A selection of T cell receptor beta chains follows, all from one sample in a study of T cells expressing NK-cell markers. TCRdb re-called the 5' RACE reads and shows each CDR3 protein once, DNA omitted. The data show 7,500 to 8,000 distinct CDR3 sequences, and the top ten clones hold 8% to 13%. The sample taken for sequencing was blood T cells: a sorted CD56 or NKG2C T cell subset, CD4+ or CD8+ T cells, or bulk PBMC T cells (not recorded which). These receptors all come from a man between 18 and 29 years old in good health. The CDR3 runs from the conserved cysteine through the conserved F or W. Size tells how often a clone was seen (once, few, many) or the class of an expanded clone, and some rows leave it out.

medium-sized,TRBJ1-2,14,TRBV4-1,CASSQDVTDYGYTF
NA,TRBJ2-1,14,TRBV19,CASNHGLADNEQFF
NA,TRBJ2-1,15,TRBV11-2,CASSLAHTIYNEQFF
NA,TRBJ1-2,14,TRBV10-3,CAISESSGERGYTF
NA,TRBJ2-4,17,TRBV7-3,CASSSPTPFESKNIQYF
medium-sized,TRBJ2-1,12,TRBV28,CASSLKVNEQFF
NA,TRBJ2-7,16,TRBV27,CASSLIGGARVYEQYF
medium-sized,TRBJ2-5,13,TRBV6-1,CASSAPGAETQYF
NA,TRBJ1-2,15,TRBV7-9,CASSLVGTGLDGYTF
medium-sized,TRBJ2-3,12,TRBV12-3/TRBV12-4,CASSLSADTQYF
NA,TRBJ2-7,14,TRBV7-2,CASSSSGSGYEQYF
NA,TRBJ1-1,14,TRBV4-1,CASSQTGMNTEAFF
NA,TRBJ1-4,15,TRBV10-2,CASRARHADAEKLFF
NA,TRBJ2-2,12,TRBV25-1,CASHRQGQGLFF
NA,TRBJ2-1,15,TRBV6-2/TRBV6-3,CASSYLTSGHNEQFF
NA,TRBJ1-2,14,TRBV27,CASSLQGRSGGYTF
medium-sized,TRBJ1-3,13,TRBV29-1,CSETGLSGNTIYF
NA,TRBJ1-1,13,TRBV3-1,CASSQGFGTEAFF
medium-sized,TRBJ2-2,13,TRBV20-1,CSARRLRTGELFF
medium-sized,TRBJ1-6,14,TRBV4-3,CASSQAQGRSPLHF
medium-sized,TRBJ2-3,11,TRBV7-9,CASSHGDTQYF
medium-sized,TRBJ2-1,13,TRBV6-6,CASSYSGSNEQFF
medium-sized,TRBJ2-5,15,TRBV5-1,CASSLQGGWQETQYF
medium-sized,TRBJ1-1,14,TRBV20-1,CSARPPNRDGEAFF
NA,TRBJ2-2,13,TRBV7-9,CASSGTGHGELFF
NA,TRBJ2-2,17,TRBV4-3,CASSQDYPSGISGELFF
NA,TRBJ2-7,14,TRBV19,CASSPSGATYEQYF
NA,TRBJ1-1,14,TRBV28,CASSPGQGGTEAFF
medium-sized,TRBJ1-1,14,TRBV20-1,CSARDGTLNTEAFF
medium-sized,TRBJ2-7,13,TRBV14,CASSQEWSYEQYF
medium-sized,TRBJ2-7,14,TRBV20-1,CSAPIVQGYYEQYF
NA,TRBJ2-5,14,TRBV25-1,CASSEYVQGETQYF
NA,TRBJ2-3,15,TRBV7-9,CASSATGRATDTQYF
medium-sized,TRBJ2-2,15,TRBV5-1,CASDPSGANTGELFF
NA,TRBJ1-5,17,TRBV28,CASSSNPSDRVFQPQHF
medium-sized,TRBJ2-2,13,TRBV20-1,CSALEYYTGELFF
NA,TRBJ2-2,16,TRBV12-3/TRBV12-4,CASSSQDRANTGELFF
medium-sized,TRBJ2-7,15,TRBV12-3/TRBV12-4,CASSLPGTSGYEQYF
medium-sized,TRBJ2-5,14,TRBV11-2,CASSLTSGKETQYF
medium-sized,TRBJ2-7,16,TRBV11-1,CASSTDRGRFGYEQYF
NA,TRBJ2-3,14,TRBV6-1,CASAEGGSTDTQYF
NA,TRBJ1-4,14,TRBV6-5,CASSYGRDDGKLFF
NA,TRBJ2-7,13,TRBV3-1,CASSSIATYEQYF
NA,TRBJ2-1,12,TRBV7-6,CASSPPSDEQFF
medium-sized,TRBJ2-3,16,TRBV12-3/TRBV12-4,CASSLSQGVGSDTQYF
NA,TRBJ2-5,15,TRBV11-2,CASSLAPSRSETQYF
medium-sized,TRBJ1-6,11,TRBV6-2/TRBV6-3,CASGLNSPLHF
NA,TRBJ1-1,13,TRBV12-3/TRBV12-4,CASSPNDNTEAFF